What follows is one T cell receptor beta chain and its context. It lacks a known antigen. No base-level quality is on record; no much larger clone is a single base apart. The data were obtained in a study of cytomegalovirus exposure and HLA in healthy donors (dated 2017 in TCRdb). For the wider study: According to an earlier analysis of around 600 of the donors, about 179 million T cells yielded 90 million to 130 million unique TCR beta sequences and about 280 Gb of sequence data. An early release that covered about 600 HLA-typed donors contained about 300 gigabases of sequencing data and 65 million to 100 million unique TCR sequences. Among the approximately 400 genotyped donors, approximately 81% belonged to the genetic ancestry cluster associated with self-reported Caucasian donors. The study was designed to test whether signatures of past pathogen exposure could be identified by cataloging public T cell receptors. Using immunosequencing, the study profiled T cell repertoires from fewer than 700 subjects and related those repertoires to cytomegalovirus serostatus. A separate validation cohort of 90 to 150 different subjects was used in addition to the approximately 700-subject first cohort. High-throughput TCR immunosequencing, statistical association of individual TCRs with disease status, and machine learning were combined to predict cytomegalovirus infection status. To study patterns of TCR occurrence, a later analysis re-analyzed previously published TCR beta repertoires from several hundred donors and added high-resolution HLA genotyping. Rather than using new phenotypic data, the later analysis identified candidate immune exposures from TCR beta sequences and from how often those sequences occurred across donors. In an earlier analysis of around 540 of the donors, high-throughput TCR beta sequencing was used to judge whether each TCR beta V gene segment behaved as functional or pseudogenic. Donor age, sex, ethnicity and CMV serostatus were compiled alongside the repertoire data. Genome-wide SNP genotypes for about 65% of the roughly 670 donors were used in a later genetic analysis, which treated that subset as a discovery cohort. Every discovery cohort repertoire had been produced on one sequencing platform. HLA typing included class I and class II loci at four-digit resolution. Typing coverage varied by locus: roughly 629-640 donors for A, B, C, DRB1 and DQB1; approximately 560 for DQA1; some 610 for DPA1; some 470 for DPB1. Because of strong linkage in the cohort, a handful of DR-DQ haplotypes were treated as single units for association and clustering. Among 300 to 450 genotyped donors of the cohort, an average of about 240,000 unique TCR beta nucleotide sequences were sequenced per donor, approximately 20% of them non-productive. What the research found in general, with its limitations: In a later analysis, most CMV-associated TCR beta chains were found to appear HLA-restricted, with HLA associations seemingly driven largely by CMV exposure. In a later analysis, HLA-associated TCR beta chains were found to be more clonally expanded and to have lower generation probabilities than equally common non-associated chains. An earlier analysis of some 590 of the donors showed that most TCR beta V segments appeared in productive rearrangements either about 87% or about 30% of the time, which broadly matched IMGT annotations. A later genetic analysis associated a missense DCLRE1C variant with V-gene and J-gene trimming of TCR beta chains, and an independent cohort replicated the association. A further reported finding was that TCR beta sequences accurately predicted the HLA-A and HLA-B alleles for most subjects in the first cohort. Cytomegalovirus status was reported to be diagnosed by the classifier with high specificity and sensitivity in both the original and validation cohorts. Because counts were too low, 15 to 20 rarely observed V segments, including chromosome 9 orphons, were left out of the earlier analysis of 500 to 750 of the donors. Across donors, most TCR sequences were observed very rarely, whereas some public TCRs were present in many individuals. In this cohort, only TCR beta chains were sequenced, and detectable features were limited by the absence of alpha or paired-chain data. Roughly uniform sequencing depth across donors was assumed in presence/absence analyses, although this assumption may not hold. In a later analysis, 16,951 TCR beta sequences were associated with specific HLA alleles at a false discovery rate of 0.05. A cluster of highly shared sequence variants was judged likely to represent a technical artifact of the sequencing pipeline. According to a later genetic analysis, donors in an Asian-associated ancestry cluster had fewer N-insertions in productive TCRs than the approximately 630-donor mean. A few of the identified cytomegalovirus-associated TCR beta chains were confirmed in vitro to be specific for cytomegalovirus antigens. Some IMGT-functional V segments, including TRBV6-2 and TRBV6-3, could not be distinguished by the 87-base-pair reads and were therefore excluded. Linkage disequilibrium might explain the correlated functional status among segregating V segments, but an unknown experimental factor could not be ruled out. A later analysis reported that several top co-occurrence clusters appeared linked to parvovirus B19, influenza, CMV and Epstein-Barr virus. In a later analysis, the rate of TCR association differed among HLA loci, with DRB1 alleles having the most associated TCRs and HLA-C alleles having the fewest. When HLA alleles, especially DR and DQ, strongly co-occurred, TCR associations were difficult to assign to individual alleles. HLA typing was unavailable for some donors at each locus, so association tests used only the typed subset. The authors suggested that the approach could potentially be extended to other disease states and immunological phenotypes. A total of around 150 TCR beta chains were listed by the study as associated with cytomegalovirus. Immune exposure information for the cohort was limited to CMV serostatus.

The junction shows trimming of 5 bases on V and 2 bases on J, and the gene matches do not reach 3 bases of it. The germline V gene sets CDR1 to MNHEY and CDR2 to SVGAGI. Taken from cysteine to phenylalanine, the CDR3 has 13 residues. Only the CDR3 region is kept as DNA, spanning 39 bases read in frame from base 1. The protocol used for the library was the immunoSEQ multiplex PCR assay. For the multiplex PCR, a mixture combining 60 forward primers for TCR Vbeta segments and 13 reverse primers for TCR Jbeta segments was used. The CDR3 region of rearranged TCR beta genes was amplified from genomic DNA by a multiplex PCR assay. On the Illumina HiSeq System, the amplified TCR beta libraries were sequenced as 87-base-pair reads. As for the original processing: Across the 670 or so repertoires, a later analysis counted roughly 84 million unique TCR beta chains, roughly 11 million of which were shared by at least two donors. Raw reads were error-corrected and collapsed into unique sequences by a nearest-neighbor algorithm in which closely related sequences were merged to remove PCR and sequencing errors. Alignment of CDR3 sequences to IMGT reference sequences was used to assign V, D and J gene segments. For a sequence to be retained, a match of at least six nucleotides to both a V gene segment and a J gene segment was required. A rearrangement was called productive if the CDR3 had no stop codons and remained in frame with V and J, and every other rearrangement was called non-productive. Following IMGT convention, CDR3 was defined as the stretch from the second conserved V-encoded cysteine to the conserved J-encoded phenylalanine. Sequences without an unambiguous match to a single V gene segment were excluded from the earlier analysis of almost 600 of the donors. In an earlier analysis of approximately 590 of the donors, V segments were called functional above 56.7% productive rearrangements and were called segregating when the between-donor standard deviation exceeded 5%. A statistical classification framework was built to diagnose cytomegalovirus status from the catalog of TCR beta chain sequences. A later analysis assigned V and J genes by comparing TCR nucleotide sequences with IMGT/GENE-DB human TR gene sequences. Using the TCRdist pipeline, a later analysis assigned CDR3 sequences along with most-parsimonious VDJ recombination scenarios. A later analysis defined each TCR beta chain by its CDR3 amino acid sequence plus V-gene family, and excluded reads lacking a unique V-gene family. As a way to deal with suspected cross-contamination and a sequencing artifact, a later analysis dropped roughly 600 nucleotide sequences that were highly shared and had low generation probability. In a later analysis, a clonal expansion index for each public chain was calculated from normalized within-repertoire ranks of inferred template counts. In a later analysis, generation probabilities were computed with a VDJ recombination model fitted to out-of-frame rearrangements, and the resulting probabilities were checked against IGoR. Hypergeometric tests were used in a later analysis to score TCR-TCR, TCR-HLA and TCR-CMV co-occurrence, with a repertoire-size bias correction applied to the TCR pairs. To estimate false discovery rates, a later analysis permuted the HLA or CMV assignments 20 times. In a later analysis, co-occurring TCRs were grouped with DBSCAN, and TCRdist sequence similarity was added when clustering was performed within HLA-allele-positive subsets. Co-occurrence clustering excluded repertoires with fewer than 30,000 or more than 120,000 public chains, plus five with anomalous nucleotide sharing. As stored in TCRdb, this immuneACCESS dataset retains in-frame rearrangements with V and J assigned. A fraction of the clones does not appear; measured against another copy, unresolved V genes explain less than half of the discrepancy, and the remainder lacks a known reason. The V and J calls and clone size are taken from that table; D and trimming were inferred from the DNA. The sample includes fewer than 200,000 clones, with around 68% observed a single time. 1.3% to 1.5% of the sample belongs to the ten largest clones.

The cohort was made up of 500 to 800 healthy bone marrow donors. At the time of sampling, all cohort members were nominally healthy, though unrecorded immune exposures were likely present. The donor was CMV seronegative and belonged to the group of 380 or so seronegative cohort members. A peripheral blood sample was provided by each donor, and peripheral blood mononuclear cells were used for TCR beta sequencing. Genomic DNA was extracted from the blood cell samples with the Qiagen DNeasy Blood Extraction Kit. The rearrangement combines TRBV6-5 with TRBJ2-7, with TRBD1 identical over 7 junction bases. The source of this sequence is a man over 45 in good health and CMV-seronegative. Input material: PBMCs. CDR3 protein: CASSGDSTYEQYF. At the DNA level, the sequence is TGTGCCAGCAGTGGGGACAGTACCTACGAGCAGTACTTC.